A single sample gave rise to the 4 T cell receptor beta chains below, sequenced in a study of blood T cells in healthy people across ages. With a J-beta primer mix and a sample-barcoded 5' primer, a second PCR ran about 7 to 11 cycles. A single record per CDR3 protein comes from TCRdb applying MiXCR to the 5' RACE reads. The sample has 1.5 million to 2 million distinct CDR3 sequences; about 28% are singletons. The specimen was blood. The receptor set was obtained from a woman aged 30 to 39 in good health.

As regards this clonotype: Compared with germline, one end of the junction differs, possibly owing to a read error. The chain combines TRBV3-1 with TRBJ2-7; D is undetermined. The CDR3 is 13 amino acids. Germline loops: CDR1 LGHDT, CDR2 YNNKEL (reference sequence). CDR3 nucleotide sequence: TGTGCCAGCAGCCAAGGGCTTTCCTACGAGCGGTACTTC. Translation: CASSQGLSYERYF.

The sample holds many counts of this clonotype. V is TRBV12-3 or TRBV12-4 and J is TRBJ2-6, with D possibly being TRBD1 or TRBD2 (5 bases each). The CDR3 has 17 residues. The V end lost 2 bases, the J end lost 0 bases, and 11 bases lay between the germline ends. The CDR3 nucleotides are TGTGCCAGCAGTTTAAAGTCGGGGCGCTCTGGGGCCAACGTCCTGACTTTC. It specifies CASSLKSGRSGANVLTF.

About this clonotype: A much larger clone sits a single nucleotide away, making a read error possible. V and J are TRBV12-3 or TRBV12-4 and TRBJ2-7; D perhaps matches TRBD2 (6 bases). Trimming pared 6 bases from V and 5 bases from J, leaving 20 bases between. There are 15 residues in the CDR3. The CDR3 is CASSLPGTGVNEQYV. The CDR3 DNA reads as TGTGCCAGCAGCTTACCTGGGACGGGAGTCAACGAGCAGTACGTC.

The rearrangement joins TRBV7-2 to TRBJ2-3; 11 bases agree with TRBD1. Unmatched junction bases numbered 6, after V lost 6 bases and J lost 4 bases. The CDR3 extends over 15 amino acids. CDR1 and CDR2 from the germline V gene are SGHTA and FQGNSA. The CDR3 DNA sequence: TGTGCCAGCAGTCCGGGACAGGGGGTCCCAGATACGCAGTATTTT. It codes for CASSPGQGVPDTQYF.